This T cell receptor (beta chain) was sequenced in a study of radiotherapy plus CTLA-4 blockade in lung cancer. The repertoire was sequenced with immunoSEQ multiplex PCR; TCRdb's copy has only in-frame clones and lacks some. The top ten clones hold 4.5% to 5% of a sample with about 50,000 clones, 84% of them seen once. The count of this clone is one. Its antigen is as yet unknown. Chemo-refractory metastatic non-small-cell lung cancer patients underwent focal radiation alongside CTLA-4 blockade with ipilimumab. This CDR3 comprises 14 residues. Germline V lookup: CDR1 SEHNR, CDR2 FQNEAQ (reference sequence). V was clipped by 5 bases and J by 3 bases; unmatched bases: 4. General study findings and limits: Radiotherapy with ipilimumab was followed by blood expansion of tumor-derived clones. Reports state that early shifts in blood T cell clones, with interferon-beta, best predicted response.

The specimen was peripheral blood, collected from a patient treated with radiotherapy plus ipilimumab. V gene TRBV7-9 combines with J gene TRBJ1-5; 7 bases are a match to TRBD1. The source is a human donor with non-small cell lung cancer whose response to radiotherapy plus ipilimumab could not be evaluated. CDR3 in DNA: TGTGCCAGCAGCCAGACAGGGACCAATCAGCCCCAGCATTTT. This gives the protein CASSQTGTNQPQHF.